This T cell receptor (beta chain) originates from a study of blood T cell repertoires in COVID-19 (dated by TCRdb to 2018 to 2021). Concerning the study at large: The collaborator samples originated in the United States, Italy and Spain and spanned the acute and convalescent phases of COVID-19. Samples came from the ongoing ImmuneRACE study (first 160 participants) plus 1,254 subjects from 6 global collaborators. Nearly every sample came with metadata listing a de-identified subject ID, COVID-19 status, age in years and sex. Subjects who had been exposed to COVID-19, were actively infected with it, or had recovered from it provided the deeply sampled blood TCRbeta repertoires that made up the dataset. The material from the prospective study consisted of cDNA or gDNA derived from T cells, B-cell-depleted T cells, or PBMCs. HLA class I and class II types, where available, came from metadata supplied by the sample provider rather than from assay-based typing. A freely available public database, intended as a resource for researchers studying the immune response to SARS-CoV-2, is where the repertoires were released. Broader findings and caveats from the paper: How much clinical and demographic metadata was included differed by source and by participant, and the metadata was provided uncurated.

Regarding this clone: Its antigen target is currently unknown. Base-call qualities are not available, and no considerably larger clone is one nucleotide away.

The collaborating institutions used their own protocols to collect whole blood in K2EDTA tubes. For TCRbeta analysis, collaborators shipped samples in one of three forms: frozen whole blood, isolated PBMCs, or DNA extracted from either of those sample types. TCRbeta CDR3 regions were amplified from genomic DNA using the immunoSEQ Assay, a bias-controlled multiplex PCR. Per the authors' processing: The number of nucleated cells in each sample was estimated from the amplification of reference gene primers within the assay. To quantify the absolute abundance of each unique TCRbeta CDR3 rearrangement, sequence reads were collapsed and filtered. For each sample, productive Simpson clonality was calculated as the square root of Simpson's diversity index over productive rearrangements. In TCRdb, the immuneACCESS table is reduced to in-frame sequences with V and J assigned. These tables do not hold every clone; where another copy was compared, an unresolved V gene accounts for under half, and the others remain unexplained. Clonal size and the V and J genes are those of that table, whereas D and trimming came from the DNA. This sample lists about 44,000 clones; roughly 84% were detected once. The ten largest make up less than 5% of the sample.

The sequenced sample was peripheral blood. The sequence derives from a woman in her sixties or seventies with acute or convalescent COVID-19.

This receptor carries the CDR3 CASSPRTSGDNEQFF. The DNA is as follows: TGTGCCAGCTCACCGAGGACTAGCGGAGACAATGAGCAGTTCTTC. The sequence is built from TRBV18 and TRBJ2-1, with 10 junctional bases fitting TRBD2. The V end gives up 3 bases and the J end 5 bases, leaving 4 bases in the junction not matched to a gene. The CDR3 covers 15 residues, taking in both the cysteine and the phenylalanine. The read is trimmed to its CDR3 DNA, 45 bases read in frame from base 1. CDR1 KGHSH and CDR2 LQKENI were looked up in the germline V gene.